These 29 T cell receptor beta chains originate from one sample sequenced in a study of blood T cell repertoires in COVID-19. The table came from immunoSEQ multiplex PCR; TCRdb's copy has only in-frame clones and leaves some out. The sample holds some 230,000 clones; around 80% are singletons and the top ten take about 15%. The sequencing sample was made of PBMCs or T cells enriched from blood (not recorded which). The receptors originated from a middle-aged man who had recovered from COVID-19.

This chain links TRBV28 with TRBJ1-4, with a possible D match to TRBD1 (5 bases). Germline CDR1 and CDR2: MDHEN and SYDVKM. The CDR3 covers 14 residues. The V end lost 3 bases, the J end lost 7 bases, and 12 bases lay between the germline ends. The CDR3 loop reads CASSFWGVREKLFF. CDR3 bases: TGTGCCAGCAGTTTTTGGGGGGTACGTGAAAAACTGTTTTTT.

The chain is built from TRBV24-1 and TRBJ1-5; D gene uncertain. Germline V gene sequence: CDR1 KGHDR, CDR2 SFDVKD. This CDR3 is 14 amino acids long. Trimming removed 11 bases from V and 2 bases from J, with 15 bases in between. CDR3 in DNA: TGTGCCATTCGTGCGGGGTCTGGCAATCAGCCCCAGCATTTT. Translated: CAIRAGSGNQPQHF.

The V and J genes are TRBV7-8 and TRBJ2-3; 12 bases are shared with TRBD2. From germline, CDR1 is SGHVS and CDR2 FQNEAQ. This CDR3 contains 19 residues. V lost 7 bases and J lost 0; bases outside the gene matches: 14. This CDR3 is CASKRAWASGRASTDTQYF. DNA for the CDR3: TGTGCCAGCAAACGAGCGTGGGCTAGCGGGAGGGCCAGCACAGATACGCAGTATTTT.

V is TRBV27 and J is TRBJ2-1; a weak D match, TRBD2 (5 bases). V lost 4 bases and J 4 bases, leaving 11 bases between the germline ends. This CDR3 is 14 amino acids long. Germline-derived CDR1 and CDR2 are MNHEY and SMNVEV (reference sequence). The CDR3 DNA is TGTGCCAGCAGTTCGTTTCCGGGGTACAATGAGCAGTTCTTC. Translating gives CASSSFPGYNEQFF.

The chain combines TRBV6-5 with TRBJ1-2; D remains ambiguous. Germline CDR1 and CDR2: MNHEY and SVGAGI. V lost 2 bases and J lost 1, with 8 bases in between. The CDR3 is 14 amino acids. CDR3 nucleotide sequence: TGTGCCAGCAGTTACACTGTGTATAACTATGGCTACACCTTC. Its protein is CASSYTVYNYGYTF.

The chain has TRBV7-2 and TRBJ2-1, with D tentatively TRBD1 (5 bases). This CDR3 spans 15 amino acids. V shed 4 bases and J shed 7 bases, with 17 bases lying between them. Germline V CDR1 and CDR2: SGHTA, FQGNSA. CDR3: CASSSLGPARNEQFF. The CDR3 region has the DNA TGTGCCAGCAGCTCCCTGGGGCCCGCCCGAAATGAGCAGTTCTTC.

This clone occurred once. Mismatch with germline at one junction end may stem from a read error. The V and J genes are TRBV30 and TRBJ2-7; possibly TRBD1 for D (5 bases). This CDR3 is built from 11 residues. Germline V CDR1 and CDR2: GTSNPN, SVGIG (reference sequence). The CDR3 sequence is CAWSVRTNPIF. The CDR3 nucleotides are TGTGCCTGGAGTGTAAGGACAAACCCCATATTC.

Here the CDR3 DNA reads TGTGCCAGCAGCCAAGTCGTACTAGCGGGAGGGGAGCAGTTCTTC. Translation: CASSQVVLAGGEQFF. This chain links TRBV14 with TRBJ2-1, with 13 bases aligning to TRBD2. This CDR3 comprises 15 residues. In germline, CDR1 is SGHDN, CDR2 FVKESK. Trimming at V came to 1 base and at J to 10 bases, leaving 4 bases not matched to a gene.

This chain links TRBV5-8 with TRBJ1-4, with D perhaps TRBD1 (5 bases). Germline V gene data show CDR1 as SGHTS and CDR2 as YDEGEE. V lost 2 bases and J lost 8, with 16 bases in between. This CDR3 region has 15 residues. The CDR3 bases are TGTGCCAGCAGCTTAGGGGTTCAGGGAAGAGAAAAACTGTTTTTT. This gives the protein CASSLGVQGREKLFF.

The chain couples TRBV5-1 to TRBJ1-1; a weak D match, TRBD1 (6 bases). V was shortened by 2 bases and J by 6 bases, with 11 bases between the two germline ends. Germline V gene lookup returns CDR1 SGHRS and CDR2 YFSETQ. The CDR3 spans 13 residues. CDR3 in DNA: TGCGCCAGCAGCTTCTACGGGGGGCCTGAAGCTTTCTTT. Translation: CASSFYGGPEAFF. Full variable domain (rest looked up from reference TRBV5-1 and TRBJ1-1): KAGVTQTPRYLIKTRGQQVTLSCSPISGHRSVSWYQQTPGQGLQFLFEYFSETQRNKGNFPGRFSGRQFSNSRSEMNVSTLELGDSALYLCASSFYGGPEAFFGQGTRLTVV.

This clone was observed a single time. The chain uses TRBV7-2 and TRBJ2-7; D is uncertain. The CDR3 is made up of 14 amino acids. Trimming left V 1 base short and J 3 bases short, with 10 bases between. Germline CDR1 and CDR2: SGHTA and FQGNSA. The CDR3 coding sequence is TGTGCCAGCAGCTTAGGAGGCACGGACTACGAGCAGTACTTC. Encoded protein: CASSLGGTDYEQYF. Variable domain in full (rest from reference TRBV7-2 and TRBJ2-7): GAGVSQSPSNKVTEKGKDVELRCDPISGHTALYWYRQSLGQGLEFLIYFQGNSAPDKSGLPSDRFSAERTGGSVSTLTIQRTQQEDSAVYLCASSLGGTDYEQYFGPGTRLTVT.

V gene TRBV19 combines with J gene TRBJ1-6; unclear D gene. CDR1 and CDR2 (germline): LNHDA, SQIVND (reference sequence). The germline V and J ends were trimmed by 6 bases and 8 bases, with 14 bases remaining between them. The CDR3 runs to 14 residues. CDR3: CASRGRSDDSPLHF. CDR3 sequence (DNA): TGTGCCAGTAGGGGTCGCAGCGATGATTCACCCCTCCACTTT.

The chain has TRBV6-5 and TRBJ2-7, with 7 bases that match TRBD1. From germline, CDR1 is MNHEY and CDR2 SVGAGI. The CDR3 extends over 15 amino acids. V was pared by 6 bases and J by 2 bases, with 10 bases of the junction left unmatched. The CDR3 region is CASSARRDSAYEQYF. CDR3 nucleotide sequence: TGTGCCAGCAGCGCCAGACGGGACAGTGCCTACGAGCAGTACTTC.

CDR3 nucleotide sequence: TGTGCCAGCAGCTTGGGACAGGGGGTTGTTTCACCCCTCCACTTT. Translating it yields CASSLGQGVVSPLHF. The V call is TRBV5-4, the J call TRBJ1-6; 9 nucleotides align to TRBD1. CDR1 and CDR2 from the germline V gene are SGHNT and YYREEE (reference sequence). This CDR3 has 15 amino acids. V shed 0 bases and J 9 bases; nucleotides not matched to a gene: 4.

CDR3 in amino acids: CASSQRGQGDYGYTF. The CDR3 DNA is TGTGCCAGTAGTCAGAGAGGACAGGGAGACTATGGCTACACCTTC. V and J are TRBV19 and TRBJ1-2, with 8 nucleotides matching TRBD1. Per the germline V gene, CDR1 is LNHDA and CDR2 is SQIVND (reference sequence). With 5 bases clipped from V and 3 bases from J, the junction kept 8 bases outside the gene matches. The length of the CDR3 is 15 residues.

The rearrangement joins TRBV6-1 to TRBJ2-7, with 10 bases lining up with TRBD2. Looked up from germline, CDR1 is MNHNS and CDR2 is SASEGT. Trimming cost V 2 bases and J 1 base; bases outside gene matches: 2. There are 15 residues in the CDR3. CDR3 DNA: TGTGCCAGCAGTGAAAATAGCGGGGGGTCCTACGAGCAGTACTTC. It encodes CASSENSGGSYEQYF.

The genes are TRBV18 and TRBJ1-4; the D gene is possibly TRBD1 (5 bases). The germline V gene has CDR1 KGHSH and CDR2 LQKENI. V was pared by 0 bases and J by 7 bases, with 15 bases between. The CDR3 runs to 16 residues. The CDR3 bases are TGTGCCAGCTCACCACCCTCAGGGATACGGAGTGAAAAACTGTTTTTT. Translating it yields CASSPPSGIRSEKLFF.

The chain's CDR3 is CASSLEKTGGTYEQYF. The CDR3 DNA reads as TGTGCCAGCAGCTTAGAGAAAACCGGGGGTACCTACGAGCAGTACTTC. The rearrangement links TRBV11-3 to TRBJ2-7, with D possibly matching TRBD2 (6 bases). This CDR3 has 16 amino acids. The germline CDR1 and CDR2 sequences are SGHNT and YENEEA. Trimming removed 0 bases from V and 2 bases from J, with 14 bases in between. Full variable domain (missing parts from reference TRBV11-3 and TRBJ2-7): EAGVVQSPRYKIIEKKQPVAFWCNPISGHNTLYWYLQNLGQGPELLIRYENEEAVDDSQLPKDRFSAERLKGVDSTLKIQPAELGDSAVYLCASSLEKTGGTYEQYFGPGTRLTVT.

CDR3 sequence: CASSLGQGRRDEQYF. As DNA, the CDR3 is TGTGCCAGCAGCTTAGGCCAGGGCAGGCGCGACGAGCAGTACTTC. The J gene is TRBJ2-7, the V gene TRBV11-2; perhaps TRBD1 as D (5 bases). This CDR3 has 15 amino acids. The V gene lost 1 base and the J gene lost 5 bases, with 15 bases spanning the gap. Germline CDR1 SGHAT, CDR2 FQNNGV.

V usage is TRBV15 and J usage is TRBJ1-4, with a tentative D call TRBD1 (5 bases). The germline V and J ends were trimmed by 5 bases and 1 base, with 11 bases remaining between them. Looked up from germline, CDR1 is LNHNV and CDR2 is YYDKDF (reference sequence). The CDR3 spans 15 residues. The CDR3 nucleotides are TGTGCCACCAGCGATTGGGGGGTAACTAATGAAAAACTGTTTTTT. This codes for CATSDWGVTNEKLFF.

The chain employs TRBV4-1 and TRBJ1-4, with no clear D. Deletions cut 0 bases from V and 2 bases from J, with 10 bases between. The CDR3 covers 16 residues. Germline values: CDR1 MGHRA, CDR2 YSYEKL. The CDR3 loop reads CASSQDPRPTNEKLFF. The CDR3 DNA reads as TGCGCCAGCAGCCAAGATCCCAGGCCCACTAATGAAAAACTGTTTTTT.

This clone was observed a handful of times. The chain carries TRBV7-8 and TRBJ2-1; the match to TRBD2 covers 7 bases. The CDR3 runs 12 residues. The V gene end was trimmed by 6 bases and the J gene end by 10 bases; junction bases not matched to a gene: 6. Germline V lookup: CDR1 SGHVS, CDR2 FQNEAQ. The CDR3 nucleotides are TGTGCCAGCAGGGGGCGGGGGTCCGAGCAGTTCTTC. This gives the protein CASRGRGSEQFF.

This chain joins TRBV28 and TRBJ1-5; a weak D match, TRBD1 (5 bases). V was clipped by 6 bases and J by 5 bases, with 14 bases between them. From germline, CDR1 is MDHEN and CDR2 SYDVKM. CDR3 length equals 14 residues. The CDR3 DNA is TGTGCCAGCAGCCCCTCCGCGGGGGATCAGCCCCAGCATTTT. Protein product: CASSPSAGDQPQHF.

The chain links TRBV7-2 to TRBJ2-7, with 7 nucleotides matching TRBD1. Losses at the gene ends were 4 bases for V and 2 bases for J; bases not matched to a gene: 11. CDR1 and CDR2 (germline): SGHTA, FQGNSA. This CDR3 is 16 amino acids long. The CDR3 nucleotides read TGTGCCAGCAGCTGGCCCACCCTGGGACAGACCTACGAGCAGTACTTC. Encoded protein: CASSWPTLGQTYEQYF.

The chain has TRBV7-8 and TRBJ1-5; the D is unclear. Germline loops: CDR1 SGHVS, CDR2 FQNEAQ. The CDR3 spans 13 residues. Trimming pared 4 bases from V and 3 bases from J, leaving 7 bases between. The CDR3, as DNA: TGTGCCAGCAGCTCCATACTCAATCAGCCCCAGCATTTT. Its translation is CASSSILNQPQHF.

The chain employs TRBV7-2 and TRBJ2-7, with TRBD2 identical over 7 bases. The ends lost 0 bases at V and 7 bases at J; junction bases unmatched: 6. Germline V lookup: CDR1 SGHTA, CDR2 FQGNSA. The CDR3 runs 14 residues. The CDR3 is CASSLAGGFLEQYF. The CDR3 DNA follows: TGTGCCAGCAGCTTAGCGGGGGGGTTTTTGGAGCAGTACTTC.

V is TRBV6-5 and J is TRBJ1-2, with D unresolved. Germline assignment: CDR1 MNHEY and CDR2 SVGAGI. The V gene lost 7 bases and the J gene lost 6 bases, with 18 bases spanning the gap. This CDR3 region has 14 residues. The CDR3 here is CASKRGEGLNGYTF. The CDR3 nucleotides are TGTGCCAGCAAACGAGGCGAAGGTTTGAATGGCTACACCTTC.

The chain uses TRBV7-9 and TRBJ2-2; D is undetermined. The V end was cut by 2 bases, the J end by 5 bases, with 3 bases between. Germline loops: CDR1 SEHNR, CDR2 FQNEAQ (reference sequence). The CDR3 has 12 amino acids. As DNA, the CDR3 is TGTGCCAGCAGCTTATATACCGGGGAGCTGTTTTTT. Its translation is CASSLYTGELFF.

The chain recombines TRBV19 with TRBJ2-5; TRBD2 agrees at 11 bases. CDR3 size: 17 residues. Germline V lookup: CDR1 LNHDA, CDR2 SQIVND (reference sequence). V lost 1 base to trimming and J lost 3 bases; unmatched junction nucleotides: 7. The CDR3, as DNA: TGTGCCAGTAGTATAGCCCCACTAGCGGGGGATAAAGAGACCCAGTACTTC. This codes for CASSIAPLAGDKETQYF.